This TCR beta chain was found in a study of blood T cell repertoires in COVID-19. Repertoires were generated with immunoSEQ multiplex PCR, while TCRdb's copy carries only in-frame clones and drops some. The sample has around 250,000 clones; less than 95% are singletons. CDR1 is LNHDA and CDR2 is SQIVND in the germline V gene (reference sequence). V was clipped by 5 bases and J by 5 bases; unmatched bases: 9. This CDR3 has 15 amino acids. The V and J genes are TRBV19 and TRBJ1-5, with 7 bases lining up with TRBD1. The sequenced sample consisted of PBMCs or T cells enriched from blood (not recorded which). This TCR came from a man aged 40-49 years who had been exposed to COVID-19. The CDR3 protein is CASSPPDRVYQPQHF. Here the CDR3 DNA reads TGTGCCAGTAGTCCCCCAGACAGGGTTTATCAGCCCCAGCATTTT.